In its sample, the clone carrying this T cell receptor beta chain was seen a few times. As yet, its antigen is unknown. Germline values: CDR1 DFQATT, CDR2 SNEGSKA (reference sequence). Germline trimming cut 0 bases from V and 4 bases from J; bases unmatched to any gene: 4. CDR3 length: 15 amino acids. The record originates from a study of T-cell memory formation after mild COVID-19. Study observations and caveats: Clones contracting over day 15 to 85 were CD4/CD8 balanced, with later expanders leaning CD4+.

TCR alpha and TCR beta cDNA libraries carrying sample barcodes and UMIs came from 5'RACE with constant-segment primers. TCRdb recomputed calls from the 5' RACE reads with MiXCR, one row per CDR3 protein. The sample lists 290,000 or so distinct CDR3 sequences, approximately 19% seen once, with 21% in the top ten. The chain joins TRBV20-1 to TRBJ2-2; TRBD2 matches at 8 bases. What was sequenced was PBMCs or a T cell subset sorted from them (not recorded which). This TCR derives from a man aged 18 to 35 who had mild COVID-19 (a few samples of this study predate the infection). Cell type and time point are not known. CDR3 sequence reads: CSARDSGLATGELFF. CDR3 DNA sequence: TGCAGTGCTAGAGATAGTGGACTAGCCACCGGGGAGCTGTTTTTT.